This T cell receptor beta chain was found in a study of T cell responses to AZD1222 COVID-19 vaccine. Points from the study as a whole: When two AZD1222 doses had been given, Spike-specific TCR breadth and depth rose. Nearly half of the spike-specific TCRs reportedly recognize variant regions that carry no mutations.

The germline gives CDR1 SGHRS, CDR2 YFSETQ. V lost 4 bases, J lost 3 bases, and 4 bases lay in between. The CDR3 totals 11 residues. As concerns this clone: Its antigen is unidentified.

This table comes from immunoSEQ multiplex PCR, and its TCRdb copy is limited to in-frame clones, with some not included. The table lists about 48,000 clones, around 85% of them singletons. This specimen was peripheral blood, taken 28 days after the second AZD1222 dose. The rearrangement joins TRBV5-1 to TRBJ2-5; no firm D call. The TCR sequence derives from an adult who received the AZD1222 COVID-19 vaccine. Written as DNA, the CDR3 is TGCGCCAGCAGCGACGAAGAGACCCAGTACTTC. Its translation is CASSDEETQYF.